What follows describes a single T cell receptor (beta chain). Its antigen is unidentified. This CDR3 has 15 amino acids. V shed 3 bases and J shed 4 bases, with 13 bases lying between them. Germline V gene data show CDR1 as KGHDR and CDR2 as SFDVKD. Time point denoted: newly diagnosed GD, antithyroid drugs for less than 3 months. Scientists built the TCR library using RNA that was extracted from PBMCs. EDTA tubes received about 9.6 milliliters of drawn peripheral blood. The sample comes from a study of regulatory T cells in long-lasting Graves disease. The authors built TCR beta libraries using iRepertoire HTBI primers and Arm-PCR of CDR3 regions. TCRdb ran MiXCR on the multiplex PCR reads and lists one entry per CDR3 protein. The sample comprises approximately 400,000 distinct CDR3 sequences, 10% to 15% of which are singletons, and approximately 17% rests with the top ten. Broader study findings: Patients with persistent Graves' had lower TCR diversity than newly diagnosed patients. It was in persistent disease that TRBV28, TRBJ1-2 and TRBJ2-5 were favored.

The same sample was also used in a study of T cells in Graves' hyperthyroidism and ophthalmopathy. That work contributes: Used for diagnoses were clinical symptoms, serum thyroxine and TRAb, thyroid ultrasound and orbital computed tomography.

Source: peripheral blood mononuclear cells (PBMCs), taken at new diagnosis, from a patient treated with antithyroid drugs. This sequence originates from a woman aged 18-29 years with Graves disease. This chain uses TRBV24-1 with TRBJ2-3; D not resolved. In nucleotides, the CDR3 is TGTGCCACCAGTGATCTCTTGGCGAACTCAGATACGCAGTATTTT. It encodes CATSDLLANSDTQYF.